This T cell receptor beta chain was profiled in a study of blood T cells in healthy people across ages. General study points: Both naive CD4+ cell counts and diversity were greater in long-lived donors than in aged donors. Roughly linearly, TCR beta diversity per million T cells fell as age increased.

Researchers collected around 10 milliliters of peripheral blood from every single donor. A second PCR of about 6 to 11 cycles used a sample-barcoded 5' primer and a J-beta primer mix. TCRdb ran MiXCR on the 5' RACE reads and lists one entry per CDR3 protein. The top ten clones hold about 10% of a sample with about 1.6 million distinct CDR3 sequences, around 35% of them seen once. On this clonotype: Its antigen is unidentified.

The sequence derives from a woman between 25 and 40 years old in good health. Sequenced material: blood.

The CDR3 DNA reads as TGTGCCAGCAGCTTAACTGGAGGGAGCGACGAGCAGTACTTC. Amino acid sequence: CASSLTGGSDEQYF. The V and J genes are TRBV7-3 and TRBJ2-7, with D possibly being TRBD2 (6 bases). This CDR3 spans 14 amino acids. The ends were cut back, 0 bases at V and 5 bases at J, with 11 bases in the middle. Germline V gene lookup returns CDR1 SGHTA and CDR2 FQGTGA.